These T cell receptor beta chains were read from a single sample in a study of blood T cell repertoires in COVID-19. The data were produced by immunoSEQ multiplex PCR, yet TCRdb's version contains in-frame clones alone and is incomplete. This repertoire shows about 270,000 clones, less than 85% found once; its top ten account for roughly 3%. The material sequenced was peripheral blood. These receptor sequences come from a woman aged 18-35 years with acute or convalescent COVID-19. The CDR3 runs from the conserved cysteine through the conserved F or W. The order of the fields is V gene, D gene, J gene, clone size, CDR3 protein, CDR3 DNA. A D gene is named only where the DNA matches it firmly. Some rows have no size entry. The others give once, few or many, or a class for an expanded clone.

TRBV27	TRBD2	TRBJ2-1	once	CASSLGTSGSRFNEQFF	TGTGCCAGCAGTTTGGGGACTAGCGGGAGTCGGTTTAATGAGCAGTTCTTC
TRBV5-1	NA	TRBJ1-1	NA	CASSLGGEWNTEAFF	TGCGCCAGCAGCCTGGGCGGGGAATGGAACACTGAAGCTTTCTTT
TRBV28	TRBD1	TRBJ1-1	NA	CASTLQGEKAFF	TGTGCCAGCACTCTACAGGGGGAGAAGGCTTTCTTT
TRBV7-3	NA	TRBJ2-3	NA	CASSLKPSTDTQYF	TGTGCCAGCAGCTTAAAGCCCTCGACAGATACGCAGTATTTT
TRBV5-1	NA	TRBJ2-3	once	CASLPSGRPTDTQYF	TGCGCCAGCCTCCCCAGTGGGAGGCCCACAGATACGCAGTATTTT
TRBV5-6	NA	TRBJ2-3	NA	CASSLTRDTQYF	TGTGCCAGCAGCCTCACAAGAGATACGCAGTATTTT
TRBV12-5	TRBD2	TRBJ2-1	NA	CASGFDSGRAGVRWNEQFF	TGTGCTAGTGGTTTTGATAGCGGGAGGGCCGGGGTGAGGTGGAATGAGCAGTTCTTC
TRBV6-2/TRBV6-3	TRBD1	TRBJ2-2	NA	CASSRWDRGQTGELFF	TGTGCCAGCAGCCGCTGGGACAGGGGGCAAACCGGGGAGCTGTTTTTT
TRBV4-3	NA	TRBJ2-1	NA	CASSLGGLRNEQFF	TGCGCCAGCAGCCTCGGGGGTCTTCGTAATGAGCAGTTCTTC
TRBV6-2/TRBV6-3	NA	TRBJ2-3	NA	CASSYELASDTQYF	TGTGCCAGCAGTTACGAGCTAGCGTCCGATACGCAGTATTTT
TRBV9	NA	TRBJ2-1	NA	CASSVATRATRGNEFHEQFF	TGTGCCAGCAGCGTAGCTACCAGGGCGACGCGTGGAAACGAGTTCCATGAGCAGTTCTTC
TRBV15	TRBD2	TRBJ2-1	NA	CATSSGGGSYNYNEQFF	TGTGCCACCAGCAGTGGGGGGGGGAGCTACAACTACAATGAGCAGTTCTTC
TRBV27	TRBD2	TRBJ2-3	NA	CASREAGGPTDTQYF	TGTGCCAGCAGGGAAGCGGGAGGGCCAACAGATACGCAGTATTTT
TRBV6-5	TRBD2	TRBJ2-7	NA	CASRTSGTHEQYF	TGTGCCAGCCGAACAAGCGGGACCCACGAGCAGTACTTC
TRBV11-2	NA	TRBJ1-1	many	CASSLDRQNTEAFF	TGTGCCAGCAGCTTAGACAGGCAGAACACTGAAGCTTTCTTT
TRBV25-1	NA	TRBJ1-1	NA	CASSGITLGAEAFF	TGTGCCAGCAGTGGAATTACATTGGGAGCTGAAGCTTTCTTT
TRBV19	NA	TRBJ2-1	NA	CASSIIGLVSYNEQFF	TGTGCCAGTAGTATAATTGGCCTCGTTTCCTACAATGAGCAGTTCTTC
TRBV15	NA	TRBJ2-2	NA	CATKRAGDAGGELFF	TGTGCCACAAAAAGGGCAGGGGACGCGGGCGGGGAGCTGTTTTTT
TRBV7-6	TRBD1	TRBJ1-1	NA	CASSSSDRGSEAFF	TGTGCCAGCAGCTCCTCCGACAGGGGCTCTGAAGCTTTCTTT
TRBV28	TRBD1	TRBJ1-2	many	CASSPPGQSFGYGYTF	TGTGCCAGCAGTCCCCCGGGACAGAGCTTTGGCTATGGCTACACCTTC
TRBV30	NA	TRBJ1-2	NA	CAWSRPGGFFGYTF	TGTGCCTGGAGCCGACCCGGAGGGTTTTTCGGCTACACCTTC
TRBV6-2/TRBV6-3	NA	TRBJ1-5	NA	CASSYGLDRHQPQHF	TGTGCCAGCAGTTACGGTCTGGACAGACATCAGCCCCAGCATTTT
TRBV27	TRBD1	TRBJ1-6	NA	CASSPGQGNSPLHF	TGTGCCAGCAGTCCAGGACAGGGGAATTCACCCCTCCACTTT
TRBV7-2	NA	TRBJ2-5	NA	CASSLRDKSWETQYF	TGTGCCAGCAGTCTCCGGGACAAGAGTTGGGAGACCCAGTACTTC
TRBV7-6	TRBD2	TRBJ2-7	NA	CASSPSSGRASLYF	TGTGCCAGCAGCCCGTCTAGCGGGAGGGCCAGCCTGTACTTC
TRBV27	NA	TRBJ2-2	NA	CASRSLALWTGELFF	TGTGCCAGTAGGTCGCTAGCGTTGTGGACCGGGGAGCTGTTTTTT
TRBV7-9	TRBD1	TRBJ1-1	NA	CASSSVGQVNTEAFF	TGTGCCAGCAGCTCGGTGGGACAGGTGAACACTGAAGCTTTCTTT